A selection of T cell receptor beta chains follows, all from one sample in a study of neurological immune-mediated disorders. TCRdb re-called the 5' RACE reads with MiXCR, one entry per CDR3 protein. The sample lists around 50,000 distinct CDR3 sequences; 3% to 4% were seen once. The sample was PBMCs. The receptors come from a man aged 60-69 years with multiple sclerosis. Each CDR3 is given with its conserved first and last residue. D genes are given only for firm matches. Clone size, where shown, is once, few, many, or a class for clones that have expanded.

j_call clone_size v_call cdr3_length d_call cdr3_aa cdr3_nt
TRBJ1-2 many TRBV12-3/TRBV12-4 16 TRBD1 CASTIRGTGGIYGYTF TGTGCCAGCACCATACGAGGGACAGGGGGCATCTATGGCTACACCTTC
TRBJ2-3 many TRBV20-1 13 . CSAPVTSADTQYF TGCAGTGCTCCAGTGACTAGTGCAGATACGCAGTATTTT
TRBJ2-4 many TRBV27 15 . CASSLNLGPRDIQYF TGTGCCAGCAGTCTAAACCTGGGACCACGGGACATTCAGTACTTC
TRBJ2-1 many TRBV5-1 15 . CASSLTEGSYNEQFF TGCGCCAGCAGTTTAACAGAGGGGTCCTACAATGAGCAGTTCTTC
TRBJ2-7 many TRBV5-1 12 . CASSQDFYEQYF TGCGCCAGCAGCCAAGACTTCTACGAGCAGTACTTC
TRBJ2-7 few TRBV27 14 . CASQPRGTSYEQYF TGTGCCAGTCAGCCGAGGGGGACGAGCTACGAGCAGTACTTC
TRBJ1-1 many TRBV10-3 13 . CAISDAANTEAFF TGTGCCATCAGTGACGCCGCGAACACTGAAGCTTTCTTT
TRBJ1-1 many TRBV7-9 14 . CASSEGQTNTEAFF TGTGCCAGCAGCGAAGGACAGACCAACACTGAAGCTTTCTTT
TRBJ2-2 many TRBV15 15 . CATSPGFTNTGELFF TGTGCCACCAGCCCAGGGTTTACGAACACCGGGGAGCTGTTTTTT
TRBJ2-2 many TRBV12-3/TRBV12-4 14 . CASSLARLSGELFF TGTGCCAGCAGTTTAGCGCGTCTATCCGGGGAGCTGTTTTTT
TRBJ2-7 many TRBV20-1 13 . CSAIGLVEDEQYF TGCAGTGCTATTGGGCTAGTTGAGGACGAGCAGTACTTC
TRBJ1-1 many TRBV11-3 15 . CASSSRGGGRAEAFF TGTGCCAGCAGCTCAAGAGGGGGGGGTAGGGCTGAAGCTTTCTTT
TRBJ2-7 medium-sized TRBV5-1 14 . CASSFRGSSYEQYF TGCGCCAGCAGCTTTCGGGGCAGCTCCTACGAGCAGTACTTC
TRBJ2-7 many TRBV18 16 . CASRPRGGGRSGEQYF TGTGCCAGCCGCCCGAGGGGAGGGGGACGCTCGGGAGAGCAGTACTTC
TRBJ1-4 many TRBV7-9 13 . CASNQASKEKLFF TGTGCCAGCAACCAGGCGAGCAAGGAAAAACTGTTTTTT
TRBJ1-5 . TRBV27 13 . CASSLLGGQPQNF TGTGCCAGCAGCCTACTGGGGGGTCAGCCCCAGAATTTT
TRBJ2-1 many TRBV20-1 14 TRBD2 CSAAYRGGIREQFF TGCAGTGCTGCTTACCGGGGGGGAATTCGTGAGCAGTTCTTC
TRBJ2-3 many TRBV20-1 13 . CSARVGITDTQYF TGCAGTGCTAGGGTGGGGATCACAGATACGCAGTATTTT
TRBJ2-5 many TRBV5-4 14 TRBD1 CASSGGQDQETQYF TGTGCCAGCAGCGGTGGACAGGACCAAGAGACCCAGTACTTC
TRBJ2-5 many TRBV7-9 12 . CASSLRGETQYF TGTGCCAGCAGCTTAAGGGGGGAGACCCAGTACTTC
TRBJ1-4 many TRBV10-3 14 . CAISDLGTNEKLFF TGTGCCATCAGTGACCTGGGAACTAATGAAAAACTGTTTTTT
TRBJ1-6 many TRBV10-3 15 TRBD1 CAISRGDSGNSPLHF TGTGCCATCAGTAGAGGGGACAGCGGGAATTCACCCCTCCACTTT